This T cell receptor (beta chain) was documented in a study of beta chain features in type 1 diabetes. Expressed TCRB transcripts were sequenced, since all the RNA that had been isolated was reverse transcribed. Sequencing was performed with immunoSEQ multiplex PCR; in TCRdb, only in-frame clones are kept and a portion is missing. The sample contains under 550,000 clones, 10% to 12% of which appear only once. Sorted populations were all over 95% pure. CDR1 is LGHNA and CDR2 is YNFKEQ in the germline V gene. V was clipped by 0 bases and J by 0 bases, with 11 bases between them. The CDR3 sequence is 16 residues long.

The receptor's source is a woman between 18 and 29 years old in good health. The sequencing sample was made of naive CD4+ T cells from blood. The V gene is TRBV4-2, the J gene TRBJ1-1; D is perhaps TRBD1 (5 bases). CDR3 nucleotides: TGTGCCAGCAGCCAAGATTTTGACAGCTTGAACACTGAAGCTTTCTTT. Translated, it gives CASSQDFDSLNTEAFF.